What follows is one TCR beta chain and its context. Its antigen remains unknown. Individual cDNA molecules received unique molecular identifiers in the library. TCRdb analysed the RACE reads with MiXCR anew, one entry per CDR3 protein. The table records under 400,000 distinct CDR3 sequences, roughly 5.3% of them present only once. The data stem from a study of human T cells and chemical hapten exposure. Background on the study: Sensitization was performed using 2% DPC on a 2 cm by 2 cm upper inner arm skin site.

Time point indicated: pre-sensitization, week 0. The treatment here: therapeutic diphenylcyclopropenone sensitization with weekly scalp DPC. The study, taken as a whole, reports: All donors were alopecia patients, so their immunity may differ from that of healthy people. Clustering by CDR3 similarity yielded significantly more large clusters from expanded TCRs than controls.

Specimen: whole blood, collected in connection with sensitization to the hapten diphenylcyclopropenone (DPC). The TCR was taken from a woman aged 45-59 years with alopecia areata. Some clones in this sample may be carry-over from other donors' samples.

The CDR3 sequence is CASSDSGNVETQYF. The CDR3 bases are TGTGCCAGCAGTGATAGCGGGAATGTGGAGACCCAGTACTTC. The chain employs TRBV28 and TRBJ2-5; 8 bases map to TRBD2. CDR3 size: 14 residues. Trimming took 5 bases from V and 5 from J; bases not matched to a gene: 7. Germline V lookup: CDR1 MDHEN, CDR2 SYDVKM.